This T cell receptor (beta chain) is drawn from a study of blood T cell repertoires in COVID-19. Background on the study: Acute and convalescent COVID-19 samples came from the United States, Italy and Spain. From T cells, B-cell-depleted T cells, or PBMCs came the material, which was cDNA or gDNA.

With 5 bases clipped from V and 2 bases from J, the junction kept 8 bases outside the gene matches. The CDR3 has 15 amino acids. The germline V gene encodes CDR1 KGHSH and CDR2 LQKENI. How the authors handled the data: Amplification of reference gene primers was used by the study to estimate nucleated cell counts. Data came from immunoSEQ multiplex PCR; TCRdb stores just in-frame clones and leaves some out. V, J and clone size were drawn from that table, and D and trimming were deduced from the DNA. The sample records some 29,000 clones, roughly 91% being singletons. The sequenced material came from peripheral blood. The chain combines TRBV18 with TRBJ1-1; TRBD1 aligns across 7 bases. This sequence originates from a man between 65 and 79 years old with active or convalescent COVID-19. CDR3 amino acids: CASSISGQENTEAFF. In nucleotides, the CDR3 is TGTGCCAGCTCAATATCCGGACAGGAAAACACTGAAGCTTTCTTT.